This TCR beta chain stems from a study of blood T cell repertoires in COVID-19. Study context: COVID-19 samples, acute and convalescent, were from the United States, Italy and Spain.

This CDR3 has 13 amino acids. The germline V gene has CDR1 WNHNN and CDR2 SYGVQD (reference sequence). With 4 bases removed from V and 5 bases from J, the gap between germline ends came to 11 bases. Authors' data handling: The assay estimated nucleated cells by amplifying reference gene primers. Assay used: immunoSEQ multiplex PCR; TCRdb lists only in-frame clones, some missing. D and trimming come from the DNA, and the V and J calls and clone size come from that table. Here the sample spans about 130,000 clones, 75% to 85% being singletons. Sequenced sample: peripheral blood. This sequence joins TRBV10-1 and TRBJ2-5; TRBD1 might be the D (5 bases). The sequence was obtained from a man aged 35 to 55 with active or convalescent COVID-19. The CDR3 DNA follows: TGCGCCAGCAGTGGACAGTCGGCGGAGACCCAGTACTTC. The encoded protein is CASSGQSAETQYF.